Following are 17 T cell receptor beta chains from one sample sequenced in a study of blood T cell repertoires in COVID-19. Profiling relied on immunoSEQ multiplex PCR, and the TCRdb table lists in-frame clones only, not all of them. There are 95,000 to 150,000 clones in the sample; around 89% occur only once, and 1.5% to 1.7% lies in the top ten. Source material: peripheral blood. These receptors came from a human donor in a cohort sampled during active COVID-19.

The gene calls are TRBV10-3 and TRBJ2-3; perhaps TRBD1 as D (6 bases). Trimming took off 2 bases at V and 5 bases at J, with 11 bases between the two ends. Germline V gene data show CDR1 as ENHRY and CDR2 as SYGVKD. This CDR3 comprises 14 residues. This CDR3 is CAISEAGQLDTQYF. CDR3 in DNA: TGTGCCATCAGTGAGGCAGGACAGTTAGATACGCAGTATTTT.

CDR3 in amino acids: CASSELAGEETQYF. For the CDR3, the DNA is TGTGCCAGCAGTGAACTAGCGGGTGAAGAGACCCAGTACTTC. The genes are TRBV21-1 and TRBJ2-5; the D call in the table, TRBD2, was not verified against the DNA. TRBV21-1 is a pseudogene segment. The CDR3 covers 14 residues.

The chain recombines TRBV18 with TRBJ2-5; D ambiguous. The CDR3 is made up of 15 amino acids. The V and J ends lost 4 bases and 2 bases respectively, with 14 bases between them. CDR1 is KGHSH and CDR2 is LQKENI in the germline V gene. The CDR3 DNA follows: TGTGCCAGCTCACTGGGCCTGGGTGGGCAAGAGACCCAGTACTTC. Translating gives CASSLGLGGQETQYF.

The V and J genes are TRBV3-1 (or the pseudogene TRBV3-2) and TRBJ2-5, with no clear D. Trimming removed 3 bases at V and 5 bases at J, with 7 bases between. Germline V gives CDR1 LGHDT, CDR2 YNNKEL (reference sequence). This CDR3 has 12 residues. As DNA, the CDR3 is TGTGCCAGCAGCCAGTATCTCGAGACCCAGTACTTC. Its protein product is CASSQYLETQYF.

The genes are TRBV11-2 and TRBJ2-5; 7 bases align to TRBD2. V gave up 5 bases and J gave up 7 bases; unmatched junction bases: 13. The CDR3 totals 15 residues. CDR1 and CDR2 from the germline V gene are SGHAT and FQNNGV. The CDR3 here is CASSALRGGVGTQYF. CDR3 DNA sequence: TGTGCCAGCAGCGCACTCCGGGGAGGGGTCGGGACCCAGTACTTC. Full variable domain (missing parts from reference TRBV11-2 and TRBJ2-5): EAGVAQSPRYKIIEKRQSVAFWCNPISGHATLYWYQQILGQGPKLLIQFQNNGVVDDSQLPKDRFSAERLKGVDSTLKIQPAKLEDSAVYLCASSALRGGVGTQYFGPGTRLLVL.

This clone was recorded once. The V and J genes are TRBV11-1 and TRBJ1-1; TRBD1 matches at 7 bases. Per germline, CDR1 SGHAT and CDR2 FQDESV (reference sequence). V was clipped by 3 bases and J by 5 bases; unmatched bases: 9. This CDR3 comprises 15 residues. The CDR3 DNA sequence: TGTGCCAGCAGCTTCGATCCAGGGGGGAGGACTGAAGCTTTCTTT. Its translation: CASSFDPGGRTEAFF.

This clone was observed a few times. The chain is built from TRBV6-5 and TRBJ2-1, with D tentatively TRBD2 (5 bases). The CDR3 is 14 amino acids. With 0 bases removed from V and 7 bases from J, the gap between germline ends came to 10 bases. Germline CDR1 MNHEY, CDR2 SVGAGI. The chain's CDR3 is CASSYSARGNEQFF. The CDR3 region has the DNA TGTGCCAGCAGTTACTCCGCGAGAGGGAATGAGCAGTTCTTC.

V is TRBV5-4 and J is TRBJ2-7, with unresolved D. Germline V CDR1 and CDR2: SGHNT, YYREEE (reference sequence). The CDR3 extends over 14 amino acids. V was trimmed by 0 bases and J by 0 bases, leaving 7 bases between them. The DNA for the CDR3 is TGTGCCAGCAGCTTGGGACGGAGCTCCTACGAGCAGTACTTC. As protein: CASSLGRSSYEQYF. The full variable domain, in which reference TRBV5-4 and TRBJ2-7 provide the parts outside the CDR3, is ETGVTQSPTHLIKTRGQQVTLRCSSQSGHNTVSWYQQALGQGPQFIFQYYREEENGRGNFPPRFSGLQFPNYSSELNVNALELDDSALYLCASSLGRSSYEQYFGPGTRLTVT.

The CDR3 protein is CSVVKGQGAEGGYTF. The CDR3 coding sequence is TGCAGCGTTGTAAAGGGACAGGGGGCAGAGGGTGGCTACACCTTC. This rearrangement joins TRBV29-1 to TRBJ1-2; 12 positions match TRBD1. After removal of 4 bases from V and 7 bases from J, the junction contained 10 bases not matched to a gene. Germline CDR1 is SQVTM and CDR2 is ANQGSEA. The CDR3 runs to 15 residues.

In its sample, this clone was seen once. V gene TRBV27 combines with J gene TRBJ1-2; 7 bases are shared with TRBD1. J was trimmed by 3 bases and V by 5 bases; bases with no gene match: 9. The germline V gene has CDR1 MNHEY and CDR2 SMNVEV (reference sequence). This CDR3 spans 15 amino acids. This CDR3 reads CASSTLDREDYGYTF. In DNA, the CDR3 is TGTGCCAGCAGTACCCTCGACAGGGAGGACTATGGCTACACCTTC.

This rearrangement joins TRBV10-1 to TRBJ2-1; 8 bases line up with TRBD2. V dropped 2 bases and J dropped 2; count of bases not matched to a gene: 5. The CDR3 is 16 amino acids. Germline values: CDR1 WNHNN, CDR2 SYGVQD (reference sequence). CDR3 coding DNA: TGCGCCAGCAGTGAGACCGGGAGGGCCCCCTACAATGAGCAGTTCTTC. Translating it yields CASSETGRAPYNEQFF.

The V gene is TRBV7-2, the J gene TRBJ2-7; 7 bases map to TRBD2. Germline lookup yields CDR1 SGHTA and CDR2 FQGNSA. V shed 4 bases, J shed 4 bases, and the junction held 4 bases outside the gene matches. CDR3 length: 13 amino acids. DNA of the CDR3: TGTGCCAGCAGCTGGACTAGTAAGTACGAGCAGTACTTC. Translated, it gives CASSWTSKYEQYF.

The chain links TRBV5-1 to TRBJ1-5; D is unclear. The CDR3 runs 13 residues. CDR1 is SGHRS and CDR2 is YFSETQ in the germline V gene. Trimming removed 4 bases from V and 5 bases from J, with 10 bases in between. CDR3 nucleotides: TGCGCCAGCAGCCCGGGTATGGATCAGCCCCAGCATTTT. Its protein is CASSPGMDQPQHF. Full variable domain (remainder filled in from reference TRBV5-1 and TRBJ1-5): KAGVTQTPRYLIKTRGQQVTLSCSPISGHRSVSWYQQTPGQGLQFLFEYFSETQRNKGNFPGRFSGRQFSNSRSEMNVSTLELGDSALYLCASSPGMDQPQHFGDGTRLSIL.

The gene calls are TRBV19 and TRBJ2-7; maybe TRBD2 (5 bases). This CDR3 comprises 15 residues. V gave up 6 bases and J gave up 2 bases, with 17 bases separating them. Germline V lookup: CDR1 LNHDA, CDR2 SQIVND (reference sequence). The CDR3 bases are TGTGCCAGTAGCATCCGTCGGACTCGGACCTACGAGCAGTACTTC. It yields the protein CASSIRRTRTYEQYF. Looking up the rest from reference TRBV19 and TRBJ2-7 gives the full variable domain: DGGITQSPKYLFRKEGQNVTLSCEQNLNHDAMYWYRQDPGQGLRLIYYSQIVNDFQKGDIAEGYSVSREKKESFPLTVTSAQKNPTAFYLCASSIRRTRTYEQYFGPGTRLTVT.

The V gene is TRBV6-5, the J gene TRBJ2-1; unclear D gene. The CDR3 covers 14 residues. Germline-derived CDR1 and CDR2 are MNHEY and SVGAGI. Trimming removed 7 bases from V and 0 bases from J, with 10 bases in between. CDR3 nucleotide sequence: TGTGCCAGCAAGGCAGCGAGCTCCTACAATGAGCAGTTCTTC. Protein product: CASKAASSYNEQFF.

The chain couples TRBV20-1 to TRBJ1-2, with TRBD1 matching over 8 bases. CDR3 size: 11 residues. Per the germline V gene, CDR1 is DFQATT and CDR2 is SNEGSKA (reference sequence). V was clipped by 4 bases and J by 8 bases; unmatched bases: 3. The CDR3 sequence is CSATGTGGYTF. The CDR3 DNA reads TGCAGTGCTACCGGGACAGGAGGCTACACCTTC.

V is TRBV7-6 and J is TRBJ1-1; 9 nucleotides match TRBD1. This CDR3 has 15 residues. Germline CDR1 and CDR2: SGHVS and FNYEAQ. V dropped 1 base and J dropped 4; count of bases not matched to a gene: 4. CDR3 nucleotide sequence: TGTGCCAGCAGCTTAGGGGGGACAGGGTCCACTGAAGCTTTCTTT. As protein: CASSLGGTGSTEAFF.